Below are 27 T cell receptor beta chains sequenced from a single sample in a study of cytomegalovirus exposure and HLA in healthy donors. Primers for the PCR totalled 60 Vbeta and 13 Jbeta. The assay was immunoSEQ multiplex PCR, and TCRdb's table has in-frame clones only and misses some. This sample has 99,000 or so clones, with over 75% found just once. The specimen was PBMCs. The receptors originated from a woman aged 40 to 55 in good health and CMV-seropositive.

The chain links TRBV9 to TRBJ2-7; TRBD1 aligns across 10 bases. The CDR3 has 14 amino acids. Germline-derived CDR1 and CDR2 are SGDLS and YYNGEE. The ends lost 4 bases at V and 6 bases at J; junction bases unmatched: 7. CDR3 sequence: CASSLRGQGSEQYF. As DNA, the CDR3 is TGTGCCAGCAGCCTGAGGGGACAGGGGAGCGAGCAGTACTTC. Combining the CDR3 with reference TRBV9 and TRBJ2-7 gives the whole variable domain DSGVTQTPKHLITATGQRVTLRCSPRSGDLSVYWYQQSLDQGLQFLIQYYNGEERAKGNILERFSAQQFPDLHSELNLSSLELGDSALYFCASSLRGQGSEQYFGPGTRLTVT.

The chain combines TRBV10-1 with TRBJ2-7; 8 nucleotides line up with TRBD1. Germline trimming cut 5 bases from V and 4 bases from J; bases unmatched to any gene: 10. Germline values: CDR1 WNHNN, CDR2 SYGVQD (reference sequence). CDR3 length: 15 amino acids. The CDR3 region is CASSPIGTGLYEQYF. The CDR3 DNA sequence: TGCGCCAGCAGTCCGATAGGGACAGGATTATACGAGCAGTACTTC.

This chain uses TRBV5-6 with TRBJ2-3; D is perhaps TRBD2 (7 bases). Deletions cut 0 bases from V and 2 bases from J, with 13 bases between. The CDR3 is 16 residues long. CDR1 and CDR2 (germline): SGHDT, YYEEEE. CDR3 bases: TGTGCCAGCAGCTTGGACAGGGACTACTACACAGATACGCAGTATTTT. It codes for CASSLDRDYYTDTQYF. The full variable domain, rest sourced from reference TRBV5-6 and TRBJ2-3, is DAGVTQSPTHLIKTRGQQVTLRCSPKSGHDTVSWYQQALGQGPQFIFQYYEEEERQRGNFPDRFSGHQFPNYSSELNVNALLLGDSALYLCASSLDRDYYTDTQYFGPGTRLTVL.

This chain links TRBV19 with TRBJ2-7, with D perhaps matching TRBD1 (6 bases). The CDR3 is made up of 15 amino acids. The germline V gene has CDR1 LNHDA and CDR2 SQIVND (reference sequence). Trimming left V 1 base short and J 0 bases short, with 10 bases between. This CDR3 reads CASSIAWTASYEQYF. CDR3 DNA sequence: TGTGCCAGTAGTATAGCCTGGACAGCCTCCTACGAGCAGTACTTC.

This clone has just one count. The chain carries TRBV13 and TRBJ2-5; weak D call: TRBD2 (5 bases). The closer fit of TRBJ2-7 to the DNA end suggests the J call may be wrong. CDR1 is PRHDT, CDR2 FYEKMQ, per germline (reference sequence). This CDR3 region has 13 residues. In DNA form, the CDR3 reads TGTGCCAGCAGCTTCGGGGAAATCTACGAGCAGTACTTC. It specifies CASSFGEIYEQYF.

The chain carries TRBV5-1 and TRBJ2-1, with D possibly matching TRBD1 (5 bases). The CDR3 spans 16 residues. V lost 1 base and J 4 bases, leaving 15 bases between the germline ends. CDR1 SGHRS and CDR2 YFSETQ come from the germline V gene. The chain's CDR3 is CASSLFRTTSYNEQFF. The CDR3 bases are TGCGCCAGCAGCTTGTTTAGGACAACAAGTTACAATGAGCAGTTCTTC.

This chain uses TRBV9 with TRBJ2-3, with TRBD2 matching 7 bases. The CDR3 has 16 residues. CDR1 is SGDLS and CDR2 is YYNGEE in the germline V gene. The trim removed 3 bases at V and 6 bases at J, leaving 13 bases unmatched. The CDR3 DNA follows: TGTGCCAGCAGCGCCAGCCAGCGGGGCTTCCTGGATACGCAGTATTTT. This sequence encodes CASSASQRGFLDTQYF.

The genes are TRBV4-1 and TRBJ1-2, with 12 bases identical to TRBD1. The length of the CDR3 is 18 residues. The J segment lost 3 bases and the V segment lost 6 bases, leaving 14 bases of the junction unmatched. Germline lookup yields CDR1 MGHRA and CDR2 YSYEKL. The CDR3 nucleotides read TGCGCCAGCAGGCTCCGGTCGGGACAGGGGGCGCGGGACTATGGCTACACCTTC. This codes for CASRLRSGQGARDYGYTF.

The rearrangement links TRBV6-1 to TRBJ2-7; tentative D call: TRBD1 (6 bases). Trimming left V 8 bases short and J 0 bases short, with 14 bases between. This CDR3 has 14 amino acids. CDR1 is MNHNS, CDR2 SASEGT, per germline. The CDR3 sequence is CASRDRFGSYEQYF. DNA for the CDR3: TGTGCCAGCCGCGACAGGTTCGGCTCCTACGAGCAGTACTTC.

The rearrangement uses TRBV2 and TRBJ2-7, with 8 bases identical to TRBD1. This CDR3 spans 12 amino acids. Germline CDR1 is SNHLY and CDR2 is FYNNEI. V lost 5 bases and J lost 4; bases outside the gene matches: 1. CDR3 amino acids: CASSRDRYEQYF. The CDR3 DNA reads as TGTGCCAGCAGTAGGGACAGGTACGAGCAGTACTTC.

Worth noting for this clone: Germline and junction disagree at one end, which may indicate a read error. This chain joins TRBV6-1 and TRBJ2-3; 7 bases line up with TRBD1. Per germline, CDR1 MNHNS and CDR2 SASEGT. This CDR3 region has 17 residues. CDR3 DNA sequence: TGTGCCAGCAGGGAAGCCCGAACAGGGGAGACCACAGATACGCAGTATTTT. Translation gives CASREARTGETTDTQYF.

This chain connects TRBV7-2 to TRBJ2-5; 12 bases fit TRBD2. Per germline, CDR1 SGHTA and CDR2 FQGNSA. Trimming at V came to 5 bases and at J to 5 bases, leaving 12 bases not matched to a gene. This CDR3 region has 17 residues. The CDR3 reads CASSRGPTSGSGETQYF. CDR3 bases: TGTGCCAGCAGCCGAGGTCCGACTAGCGGGAGTGGGGAGACCCAGTACTTC.

This clone was observed many times. The rearrangement links TRBV12-5 to TRBJ1-4, with D possibly matching TRBD1 (6 bases). The ends were cut back, 2 bases at V and 8 bases at J, with 9 bases in the middle. Per the germline V gene, CDR1 is LGHNT and CDR2 is FRNRAP. This CDR3 is 13 amino acids long. The CDR3 is CASGLWQGEKLFF. CDR3 sequence (DNA): TGTGCTAGTGGTTTGTGGCAGGGGGAAAAACTGTTTTTT.

With respect to this clone: Compared with germline, one end of the junction differs, possibly owing to a read error. The rearrangement uses TRBV7-7 and TRBJ2-1, with TRBD2 matching over 7 bases. The CDR3 extends over 15 amino acids. Germline V gene lookup returns CDR1 SSHAT and CDR2 FNYEAQ (reference sequence). DNA of the CDR3: TGTGCTAGCAGCCGGGGGGAGGGGAGCTACAATGAGCAGTTCTTC. Amino acids: CASSRGEGSYNEQFF.

This clone has just a few counts. The chain carries TRBV28 and TRBJ2-5; D might be TRBD2 (6 bases). The assigned J gene may be wrong: the sequence end matches TRBJ2-7 better. The CDR3 consists of 18 residues. Germline assignment: CDR1 MDHEN and CDR2 SYDVKM. The CDR3 protein is CASSSTFISGSGGYEQYF. DNA of the CDR3: TGTGCCAGCAGTAGTACGTTCATTAGCGGCAGTGGCGGCTACGAGCAGTACTTC.

V gene TRBV28 combines with J gene TRBJ2-3, with 7 bases fitting TRBD2. The junction had 18 bases not matched to a gene; V was cut back by 5 bases and J by 7 bases. The germline V gene encodes CDR1 MDHEN and CDR2 SYDVKM. This CDR3 has 17 amino acids. CDR3 loop: CASSGVGGGPRFHTQYF. CDR3 nucleotide sequence: TGTGCCAGCAGTGGTGTGGGGGGAGGGCCGAGGTTCCATACGCAGTATTTT. Drawing the rest from reference TRBV28 and TRBJ2-3, the complete variable domain is DVKVTQSSRYLVKRTGEKVFLECVQDMDHENMFWYRQDPGLGLRLIYFSYDVKMKEKGDIPEGYSVSREKKERFSLILESASTNQTSMYLCASSGVGGGPRFHTQYFGPGTRLTVL.

The chain recombines TRBV5-1 with TRBJ1-1; D gene unclear. This CDR3 comprises 13 residues. The germline V and J ends were trimmed by 3 bases and 1 base, with 7 bases remaining between them. Germline V lookup: CDR1 SGHRS, CDR2 YFSETQ. Here the CDR3 reads CASSSSRNTEAFF. For the CDR3, the DNA is TGCGCCAGCAGCTCTTCGAGGAACACTGAAGCTTTCTTT. Drawing the rest from reference TRBV5-1 and TRBJ1-1, the complete variable domain is KAGVTQTPRYLIKTRGQQVTLSCSPISGHRSVSWYQQTPGQGLQFLFEYFSETQRNKGNFPGRFSGRQFSNSRSEMNVSTLELGDSALYLCASSSSRNTEAFFGQGTRLTVV.

This chain uses TRBV5-4 with TRBJ2-2; D is possibly TRBD2 (5 bases). V dropped 4 bases and J dropped 2 bases, with 18 bases sitting between them. Germline CDR1 is SGHNT and CDR2 is YYREEE (reference sequence). The CDR3 covers 17 residues. The CDR3 nucleotides read TGTGCCAGCAGCCCCGCATTTCGTGGGAGTAACACCGGGGAGCTGTTTTTT. This encodes CASSPAFRGSNTGELFF.

Worth noting for this clone: One end of the junction fails to match germline, which may point to a read error. J is TRBJ2-1 and V is TRBV6-1; the match to TRBD1 covers 9 bases. Germline loops: CDR1 MNHNS, CDR2 SASEGT. The CDR3 has 16 amino acids. In nucleotides, the CDR3 is TGTGCCAGCAGTGAAACGGGACAGGGCGCCTATAATGAGCAGTTCTTC. Protein product: CASSETGQGAYNEQFF.

The chain has TRBV6-1 and TRBJ2-7; 8 bases line up with TRBD2. The CDR3 length is 14 residues. The trim removed 5 bases at V and 4 bases at J, leaving 7 bases unmatched. Germline V gene sequence: CDR1 MNHNS, CDR2 SASEGT. The CDR3: CASSPRGGRYEQYF. CDR3 nucleotide sequence: TGTGCCAGCAGTCCTCGGGGGGGGCGTTACGAGCAGTACTTC.

The chain has TRBV10-3 and TRBJ2-3; TRBD1 agrees at 7 bases. The length of the CDR3 is 13 residues. Trimming cost V 10 bases and J 4 bases; bases outside gene matches: 8. Germline assignment: CDR1 ENHRY and CDR2 SYGVKD. The CDR3 DNA reads TGTGCCACCGGGGACAGTATAGCAGATACGCAGTATTTT. It is translated as CATGDSIADTQYF.

As regards this clone: At the DNA level, this CDR3 is encoded by other sequences in the same sample as well. The chain has TRBV29-1 and TRBJ2-7; 11 bases fit TRBD1. The trim removed 5 bases at V and 4 bases at J, leaving 7 bases unmatched. CDR1 SQVTM and CDR2 ANQGSEA come from the germline V gene. This CDR3 has 14 residues. The CDR3 DNA sequence: TGCAGCGTTTCTACCGGGACAGGGGGTTACGAGCAGTACTTC. The encoded protein is CSVSTGTGGYEQYF.

The rearrangement links TRBV7-9 to TRBJ2-1, with a possible D match to TRBD2 (5 bases). The germline V gene has CDR1 SEHNR and CDR2 FQNEAQ (reference sequence). V dropped 7 bases and J dropped 0 bases, with 7 bases sitting between them. The length of the CDR3 is 13 residues. The CDR3 protein is CASIRGSYNEQFF. The CDR3 region has the DNA TGTGCCAGCATCCGGGGCTCCTACAATGAGCAGTTCTTC.

This clone was recorded only once. The chain is built from TRBV28 and TRBJ2-5; 11 positions agree with TRBD2. The V gene end was trimmed by 1 base and the J gene end by 1 base; junction bases not matched to a gene: 5. The CDR3 contains 17 residues. Germline V CDR1 and CDR2: MDHEN, SYDVKM. The CDR3 sequence: CASSLLSSGRSQETQYF. The CDR3 region has the DNA TGTGCCAGCAGTTTATTGTCTAGCGGGAGGTCCCAAGAGACCCAGTACTTC.

The CDR3 is CASSATGGHSSGNTIYF. CDR3 DNA: TGTGCCAGTAGTGCCACAGGGGGCCATAGTTCTGGAAACACCATATATTTT. The V gene is TRBV19, the J gene TRBJ1-3; TRBD1 matches at 9 bases. The CDR3 consists of 17 residues. Per the germline V gene, CDR1 is LNHDA and CDR2 is SQIVND (reference sequence). J gave up 1 base and V 5 bases, and 9 bases lay outside the gene matches.

The rearrangement links TRBV2 to TRBJ1-1; D is perhaps TRBD1 (6 bases). The germline V gene encodes CDR1 SNHLY and CDR2 FYNNEI. V lost 6 bases, J lost 5 bases, and 13 bases lay in between. The CDR3 consists of 13 residues. The CDR3 spells CASSQGPGTEAFF. The CDR3 nucleotides read TGTGCCAGCAGCCAGGGGCCGGGGACTGAAGCTTTCTTT. Full variable domain (outside the CDR3, taken from reference TRBV2 and TRBJ1-1): EPEVTQTPSHQVTQMGQEVILRCVPISNHLYFYWYRQILGQKVEFLVSFYNNEISEKSEIFDDQFSVERPDGSNFTLKIRSTKLEDSAMYFCASSQGPGTEAFFGQGTRLTVV.

This clone was seen more than once but under ten times. This chain uses TRBV25-1 with TRBJ2-7, with 9 positions matching TRBD2. CDR1 is MGHDK and CDR2 is SYGVNS in the germline V gene. The V and J ends lost 1 base and 2 bases, in that order; junction bases with no gene match: 9. The CDR3 loop spans 17 amino acids. The CDR3 DNA sequence: TGTGCCAGCAGTGAATCGGCCCTAGCGGGATTGGCCTACGAGCAGTACTTC. Its protein is CASSESALAGLAYEQYF.